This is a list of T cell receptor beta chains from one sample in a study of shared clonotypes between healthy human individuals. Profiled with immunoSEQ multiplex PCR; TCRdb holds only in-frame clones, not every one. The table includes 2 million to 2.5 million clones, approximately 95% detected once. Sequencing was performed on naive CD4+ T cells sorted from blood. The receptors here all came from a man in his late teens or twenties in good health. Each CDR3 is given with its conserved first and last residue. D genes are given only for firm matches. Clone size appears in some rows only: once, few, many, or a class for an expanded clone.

CDR3aa: CASRRVPGNTIYF
CDR3nt: TGTGCCAGTCGCCGAGTTCCTGGAAACACCATATATTTT
v_gene: TRBV19
d_gene: NA
j_gene: TRBJ1-3
abundance: NA

CDR3aa: CASSPSQAEREAFF
CDR3nt: TGTGCCAGCTCACCTTCCCAGGCAGAGCGTGAAGCTTTCTTT
v_gene: TRBV18
d_gene: NA
j_gene: TRBJ1-1
abundance: once

CDR3aa: CAISAGNEQFF
CDR3nt: TGTGCCATCAGTGCCGGTAATGAGCAGTTCTTC
v_gene: TRBV10-3
d_gene: NA
j_gene: TRBJ2-1
abundance: NA

CDR3aa: CASSQSGTLSYEQYF
CDR3nt: TGTGCCAGCAGCCAGTCCGGGACTCTCTCCTACGAGCAGTACTTC
v_gene: TRBV7-2
d_gene: NA
j_gene: TRBJ2-7
abundance: NA

CDR3aa: CAWTRGRSGFF
CDR3nt: TGTGCCTGGACCAGGGGGCGGTCGGGATTCTTC
v_gene: TRBV30
d_gene: TRBD1
j_gene: TRBJ2-1
abundance: NA

CDR3aa: CASSKGPGELFF
CDR3nt: TGTGCCAGCAGTAAGGGGCCCGGGGAGCTGTTTTTT
v_gene: TRBV2
d_gene: NA
j_gene: TRBJ2-2
abundance: NA

CDR3aa: CASSHGQGAAAFF
CDR3nt: TGTGCCAGCAGCCACGGACAGGGGGCAGCAGCTTTCTTT
v_gene: TRBV11-2
d_gene: TRBD1
j_gene: TRBJ1-1
abundance: NA

CDR3aa: CASSRTGQGLNTEAFF
CDR3nt: TGTGCCAGCTCACGCACAGGACAGGGCCTGAACACTGAAGCTTTCTTT
v_gene: TRBV18
d_gene: TRBD1
j_gene: TRBJ1-1
abundance: NA

CDR3aa: CASSLERNQPQHF
CDR3nt: TGTGCCAGCAGCTTAGAACGCAATCAGCCCCAGCATTTT
v_gene: TRBV7-2
d_gene: NA
j_gene: TRBJ1-5
abundance: NA

CDR3aa: CASSTIAGEETQYF
CDR3nt: TGCGCCAGCAGCACAATAGCGGGAGAGGAGACCCAGTACTTC
v_gene: TRBV5-1
d_gene: TRBD2
j_gene: TRBJ2-5
abundance: NA

CDR3aa: CASSGQEPNYGYTF
CDR3nt: TGTGCCAGCAGTGGACAGGAACCCAACTATGGCTACACCTTC
v_gene: TRBV6-1
d_gene: NA
j_gene: TRBJ1-2
abundance: NA

CDR3aa: CASSTGLAGVGEQYF
CDR3nt: TGTGCCAGCAGCACCGGACTAGCGGGGGTAGGCGAGCAGTACTTC
v_gene: TRBV5-4
d_gene: TRBD2
j_gene: TRBJ2-7
abundance: NA

CDR3aa: CASTSRGGLGYTF
CDR3nt: TGTGCCAGTACCTCCAGAGGCGGACTTGGCTACACCTTC
v_gene: TRBV19
d_gene: NA
j_gene: TRBJ1-2
abundance: NA

CDR3aa: CAWSSFYREAGYTF
CDR3nt: TGTGCCTGGAGTTCGTTTTACAGGGAGGCTGGCTACACCTTC
v_gene: TRBV30
d_gene: NA
j_gene: TRBJ1-2
abundance: NA

CDR3aa: CASSSQKGTPEAFF
CDR3nt: TGTGCCAGCAGTTCCCAAAAGGGGACCCCTGAAGCTTTCTTT
v_gene: TRBV6-5
d_gene: NA
j_gene: TRBJ1-1
abundance: NA

CDR3aa: CAFSPGQGGEKLFF
CDR3nt: TGTGCCTTCAGCCCCGGGCAGGGGGGTGAAAAACTGTTTTTT
v_gene: TRBV30
d_gene: TRBD1
j_gene: TRBJ1-4
abundance: NA